Each of the 30 T cell receptor beta chains below was sequenced from the same sample in a study of cytomegalovirus exposure and HLA in healthy donors. This PCR relied on a set of 60 Vbeta primers and 13 Jbeta primers. Sequencing used immunoSEQ multiplex PCR; TCRdb keeps in-frame clones, though not all of them. The table includes about 120,000 clones, nearly 80% detected once. The source material was PBMCs. These receptors were collected from a woman in her thirties in good health and CMV-seropositive.

This chain uses TRBV27 with TRBJ1-4; 7 nucleotides agree with TRBD1. CDR1 and CDR2 (germline): MNHEY, SMNVEV (reference sequence). After removal of 5 bases from V and 7 bases from J, the junction contained 10 bases not matched to a gene. The CDR3 length is 15 residues. The CDR3 nucleotides read TGTGCCAGCAGTCCCCAACAGGGGACTCGTGAAAAACTGTTTTTT. Translation gives CASSPQQGTREKLFF.

The V call is TRBV7-9, the J call TRBJ1-3, with a possible D match to TRBD1 (5 bases). The CDR3 covers 17 residues. Germline CDR1 SEHNR, CDR2 FQNEAQ (reference sequence). Trimming left V 4 bases short and J 4 bases short, with 20 bases between. CDR3 DNA sequence: TGTGCCAGCAGCTGGCAGGGCCCAGAGGTTGAAGGAAACACCATATATTTT. This codes for CASSWQGPEVEGNTIYF.

V usage is TRBV10-3 and J usage is TRBJ1-2; 7 bases match TRBD1. V lost 6 bases and J lost 8; bases outside the gene matches: 6. Germline lookup yields CDR1 ENHRY and CDR2 SYGVKD. The CDR3 consists of 12 residues. The CDR3 sequence: CAIRDRLGGYTF. The CDR3 nucleotides are TGTGCCATCAGGGACAGGCTCGGGGGCTACACCTTC.

The V call is TRBV7-3, the J call TRBJ2-1, with TRBD1 identical over 10 bases. Trimming removed 1 base from V and 7 bases from J; junction bases left unmatched: 4. CDR1 is SGHTA, CDR2 FQGTGA, per germline. The CDR3 sequence is 15 residues long. The CDR3, as DNA: TGTGCCAGCAGCTTAATGAGACAGGGGGCGAATGAGCAGTTCTTC. Translated, it gives CASSLMRQGANEQFF.

V usage is TRBV11-1 and J usage is TRBJ2-2, with D perhaps matching TRBD1 (5 bases). CDR1 is SGHAT and CDR2 is FQDESV in the germline V gene (reference sequence). The CDR3 contains 17 residues. Trimming pared 1 base from V and 6 bases from J, leaving 18 bases between. This CDR3 is CASSLGVSRAVPGELFF. In nucleotides, the CDR3 is TGTGCCAGCAGCTTAGGAGTGAGCAGGGCGGTTCCCGGGGAGCTGTTTTTT.

As concerns this clone: The junction shows a germline mismatch at one end, possibly a read error. The chain combines TRBV7-9 with TRBJ2-7; TRBD1 is a possible D gene (6 bases). Germline V gene data show CDR1 as SEHNR and CDR2 as FQNEAQ (reference sequence). The CDR3 loop spans 14 amino acids. This CDR3 reads CSSSLERGSYEQYF. The DNA of the CDR3 is TGTTCCAGCAGCTTAGAGAGGGGGTCCTACGAGCAGTACTTC.

The chain is built from TRBV6-7 and TRBJ1-5; D possibly corresponds to TRBD1 (5 bases). TRBV6-7 is placed among ORFs of uncertain function. The CDR3 is 16 amino acids. V was clipped by 0 bases and J by 9 bases, with 18 bases between them. The CDR3 DNA sequence: TGTGCCAGCAGTTACTCTAGGGAATTTGGGCAGGGGCCCCAGCATTTT. It is translated as CASSYSREFGQGPQHF.

This clone has just a few counts. V usage is TRBV2 and J usage is TRBJ2-7; 11 bases are a match to TRBD1. Germline CDR1 reads SNHLY; CDR2 reads FYNNEI. CDR3 length equals 19 residues. V trimming: 7 bases; J trimming: 4 bases; junction bases outside the gene matches: 21. The CDR3 DNA follows: TGTGCCAGCAACGCTGGGGGACAGGGGGGTTCAGCGGGCGGGTACGAGCAGTACTTC. This gives the protein CASNAGGQGGSAGGYEQYF.

The J gene is TRBJ2-3, the V gene TRBV19; 7 nucleotides align to TRBD1. J lost 0 bases, V lost 5 bases, and 8 bases had no gene match. CDR1 LNHDA and CDR2 SQIVND come from the germline V gene (reference sequence). The CDR3 totals 16 residues. CDR3 coding DNA: TGTGCCAGTAGTCTTAGGACAGGAACTAGCACAGATACGCAGTATTTT. It is translated as CASSLRTGTSTDTQYF.

The chain is built from TRBV4-1 and TRBJ1-5, with 10 bases fitting TRBD1. This CDR3 is built from 15 residues. V gave up 4 bases and J gave up 7 bases; unmatched junction bases: 7. The germline V gene encodes CDR1 MGHRA and CDR2 YSYEKL. CDR3 nucleotide sequence: TGCGCCAGCAGCCTAGGGACAGGGGTAGAACAGCCCCAGCATTTT. It specifies CASSLGTGVEQPQHF.

This clone was seen only a few times. The V and J genes are TRBV5-7 and TRBJ2-3; 9 bases match TRBD1. TRBV5-7 is placed among ORFs of uncertain function. V was clipped by 0 bases and J by 7 bases; unmatched bases: 9. CDR3 size: 16 residues. CDR3 bases: TGTGCCAGCAGCTTGGTCGGACAGGGGTTTTCCCATACGCAGTATTTT. Translation: CASSLVGQGFSHTQYF.

This clone showed up just once. The chain recombines TRBV19 with TRBJ1-3; D gene unclear. Trimming took off 3 bases at V and 3 bases at J, with 9 bases between the two ends. The length of the CDR3 is 14 residues. Germline CDR1 reads LNHDA; CDR2 reads SQIVND (reference sequence). CDR3 sequence (DNA): TGTGCCAGTAGTATCGAGGAAGATGGAAACACCATATATTTT. The encoded protein is CASSIEEDGNTIYF.

Regarding this clone: The same CDR3 arises from other DNA sequences in this sample as well. The chain recombines TRBV5-6 with TRBJ1-5; D is unresolved. Trimming removed 0 bases from V and 4 bases from J, with 5 bases in between. The CDR3 is made up of 13 amino acids. Per germline, CDR1 SGHDT and CDR2 YYEEEE. CDR3 coding DNA: TGTGCCAGCAGCTTGGGGCGGAATCAGCCCCAGCATTTT. Encoded protein: CASSLGRNQPQHF. Based on the CDR3 plus reference TRBV5-6 and TRBJ1-5, the full variable domain is DAGVTQSPTHLIKTRGQQVTLRCSPKSGHDTVSWYQQALGQGPQFIFQYYEEEERQRGNFPDRFSGHQFPNYSSELNVNALLLGDSALYLCASSLGRNQPQHFGDGTRLSIL.

This clone occurred once. The V call is TRBV5-4, the J call TRBJ1-1; 11 positions match TRBD1. Germline V gene sequence: CDR1 SGHNT, CDR2 YYREEE (reference sequence). The CDR3 loop spans 20 amino acids. Trimming cost V 0 bases and J 4 bases; bases outside gene matches: 17. The CDR3 DNA reads as TGTGCCAGCAGCTTGGGCGTAGGGAGGACAGGGGGCGGGATGGGCACTGAAGCTTTCTTT. Protein: CASSLGVGRTGGGMGTEAFF.

The gene calls are TRBV19 and TRBJ2-3; 10 bases are shared with TRBD1. Germline V lookup: CDR1 LNHDA, CDR2 SQIVND (reference sequence). This CDR3 region has 15 residues. V dropped 3 bases and J dropped 6; count of bases not matched to a gene: 6. CDR3 protein: CASSIGTGVSDTQYF. CDR3 DNA sequence: TGTGCCAGTAGTATCGGGACAGGGGTGTCGGATACGCAGTATTTT. Looking up the rest from reference TRBV19 and TRBJ2-3 gives the full variable domain: DGGITQSPKYLFRKEGQNVTLSCEQNLNHDAMYWYRQDPGQGLRLIYYSQIVNDFQKGDIAEGYSVSREKKESFPLTVTSAQKNPTAFYLCASSIGTGVSDTQYFGPGTRLTVL.

The rearrangement links TRBV5-1 to TRBJ2-3, with D maybe TRBD2 (7 bases). CDR1 and CDR2 (germline): SGHRS, YFSETQ. V lost 5 bases and J 6 bases, leaving 16 bases between the germline ends. CDR3 size: 14 residues. The CDR3 DNA follows: TGCGCCAGCAGACGGGGGGCGATTTTTGATACGCAGTATTTT. Amino acid sequence: CASRRGAIFDTQYF.

This rearrangement joins TRBV28 to TRBJ1-5; D gene ambiguous. V was clipped by 2 bases and J by 2 bases, with 7 bases between them. The CDR3 covers 14 residues. Germline V gene data show CDR1 as MDHEN and CDR2 as SYDVKM. The CDR3 protein is CASSLRRGNQPQHF. In DNA, the CDR3 is TGTGCCAGCAGTTTACGGCGGGGCAATCAGCCCCAGCATTTT.

The chain recombines TRBV19 with TRBJ2-7, with a weak D call TRBD2 (7 bases). V was cut by 5 bases and J by 6 bases, with 14 bases left in between. Germline V lookup: CDR1 LNHDA, CDR2 SQIVND (reference sequence). The CDR3 is 13 amino acids. As DNA, the CDR3 is TGTGCCAGTAGTTTGCAGGGGAGGGGCGAGCAGTACTTC. Amino acid sequence: CASSLQGRGEQYF.

The genes are TRBV9 and TRBJ2-5, with 14 bases fitting TRBD2. Germline CDR1 reads SGDLS; CDR2 reads YYNGEE. J gave up 5 bases and V 3 bases, and 6 bases lay outside the gene matches. This CDR3 contains 16 residues. CDR3 in amino acids: CASSDPGLAGGETQYF. The CDR3 DNA is TGTGCCAGCAGCGACCCCGGACTAGCGGGGGGTGAGACCCAGTACTTC.

The chain combines TRBV18 with TRBJ1-5; 7 nucleotides align to TRBD1. The J segment lost 3 bases and the V segment lost 5 bases, leaving 4 bases of the junction unmatched. This CDR3 contains 14 residues. Germline V gives CDR1 KGHSH, CDR2 LQKENI. The CDR3 spells CASSYRGANQPQHF. The CDR3 nucleotides are TGTGCCAGCTCATACAGGGGTGCCAATCAGCCCCAGCATTTT. Together with reference TRBV18 and TRBJ1-5, the CDR3 gives the full variable domain: NAGVMQNPRHLVRRRGQEARLRCSPMKGHSHVYWYRQLPEEGLKFMVYLQKENIIDESGMPKERFSAEFPKEGPSILRIQQVVRGDSAAYFCASSYRGANQPQHFGDGTRLSIL.

The chain combines TRBV11-1 with TRBJ2-7, with TRBD2 identical over 11 bases. The CDR3 is 16 residues long. V trimming: 5 bases; J trimming: 2 bases; junction bases outside the gene matches: 8. Germline CDR1 SGHAT, CDR2 FQDESV (reference sequence). The DNA of the CDR3 is TGTGCCAGCAGCCCCCGAATACTAGCGGGAGCCTACGAGCAGTACTTC. This sequence encodes CASSPRILAGAYEQYF.

This clone was found a few times. The gene calls are TRBV11-3 and TRBJ2-1, with TRBD2 matching 8 bases. V was pared by 5 bases and J by 8 bases, with 11 bases of the junction left unmatched. This CDR3 is built from 15 residues. Germline V lookup: CDR1 SGHNT, CDR2 YENEEA. As DNA, the CDR3 is TGTGCCAGCAGCCCGGGGGAGCGGGGGTCGGATGAGCAGTTCTTC. This codes for CASSPGERGSDEQFF.

This clone was detected a few times. V usage is TRBV4-3 and J usage is TRBJ2-1, with 10 bases fitting TRBD1. The trim removed 0 bases at V and 1 base at J, leaving 6 bases unmatched. Germline lookup yields CDR1 LGHNA and CDR2 YSLEER. The CDR3 length is 18 residues. For the CDR3, the DNA is TGCGCCAGCAGCCAAGACGGCCGGGGACAGGGGTCCTACAATGAGCAGTTCTTC. Amino acid sequence: CASSQDGRGQGSYNEQFF.

The genes are TRBV19 and TRBJ2-7, with unresolved D. This CDR3 region has 14 residues. Germline V gene lookup returns CDR1 LNHDA and CDR2 SQIVND (reference sequence). V was cut by 3 bases and J by 12 bases, with 21 bases left in between. The CDR3 DNA reads TGTGCCAGTAGTATGGGCAGCCGATCAAATAATCGGTACTTC. As protein: CASSMGSRSNNRYF.

This clone has more than one count but fewer than ten. V and J are TRBV4-3 and TRBJ2-3, with 8 positions matching TRBD1. J lost 6 bases, V lost 0 bases, and 2 bases had no gene match. This CDR3 comprises 14 residues. Looked up from germline, CDR1 is LGHNA and CDR2 is YSLEER. The CDR3 is CASSQDGDRDTQYF. CDR3 nucleotide sequence: TGCGCCAGCAGCCAAGATGGGGACAGGGATACGCAGTATTTT.

The CDR3 region is CAISVGTGTYEQYF. CDR3 DNA sequence: TGTGCCATCAGTGTAGGGACAGGGACTTACGAGCAGTACTTC. The chain uses TRBV10-3 and TRBJ2-7, with 9 bases aligning to TRBD1. There are 14 residues in the CDR3. Losses at the gene ends were 4 bases for V and 4 bases for J; bases not matched to a gene: 5. The germline gives CDR1 ENHRY, CDR2 SYGVKD.

The chain carries TRBV7-2 and TRBJ1-5; no definite D call. This CDR3 region has 15 residues. CDR1 SGHTA and CDR2 FQGNSA come from the germline V gene. The V end lost 0 bases, the J end lost 7 bases, and 13 bases lay between the germline ends. Here the CDR3 reads CASSLALAVGQPQHF. The DNA of the CDR3 is TGTGCCAGCAGCTTAGCTCTGGCAGTCGGGCAGCCCCAGCATTTT.

The chain employs TRBV29-1 and TRBJ2-7, with 8 bases aligning to TRBD1. The CDR3 contains 13 residues. Losses at the gene ends were 3 bases for V and 5 bases for J; bases not matched to a gene: 6. From germline, CDR1 is SQVTM and CDR2 ANQGSEA. Here the CDR3 reads CSVDHGTGNEQYF. CDR3 coding DNA: TGCAGCGTTGACCACGGGACAGGTAACGAGCAGTACTTC.

The chain recombines TRBV6-1 with TRBJ1-2, with D maybe TRBD1 (6 bases). Per the germline V gene, CDR1 is MNHNS and CDR2 is SASEGT. V lost 4 bases to trimming and J lost 6 bases, with 12 bases between them. The CDR3 length is 13 residues. DNA for the CDR3: TGTGCCAGCAGTGGTTGGTCAGGGGATGGCTACACCTTC. It codes for CASSGWSGDGYTF.

This clone was observed a handful of times. The gene calls are TRBV28 and TRBJ1-2; 7 nucleotides line up with TRBD1. V lost 5 bases, J lost 4 bases, and 7 bases stayed unmatched. Germline V gives CDR1 MDHEN, CDR2 SYDVKM. This CDR3 has 14 amino acids. The CDR3 nucleotides read TGTGCCAGCAGTACCTCAGGGGGGATCTATGGCTACACCTTC. Translation gives CASSTSGGIYGYTF.